The following is a T cell receptor (beta chain) sequence with its context. The entry originates in a study of PD-1 blockade in classical Hodgkin lymphoma. Assay used: immunoSEQ multiplex PCR; TCRdb lists only in-frame clones, some missing. The data contain about 94,000 clones, under 95% of them singletons. Noted time point: cycle 4 day 1 (C4D1), after around six weeks of nivolumab. All patients experienced relapse after autologous stem cell transplantation, and brentuximab vedotin exposure was variable. The V segment lost 8 bases and the J segment 8 bases; nucleotides outside the gene matches: 5. The CDR3 has 11 residues. Per germline, CDR1 ENHRY and CDR2 SYGVKD.

This chain uses TRBV10-3 with TRBJ1-1; 7 nucleotides line up with TRBD1. This clonotype was obtained from a human donor with classical Hodgkin lymphoma. Sequenced here: peripheral blood mononuclear cells (PBMCs), sampled before the fourth cycle of nivolumab. CDR3 DNA: TGTGCCATCGGAGACAGGGTAGAAGCTTTCTTT. Its protein is CAIGDRVEAFF.